This T cell receptor (beta chain) is from a study of T-cell memory formation after mild COVID-19. Study-level findings and limits: Clones contracting across day 15 to 85 had a balanced CD4/CD8 profile; later expanding clones leaned CD4+. A subset of responding clones appeared in pre-infection memory, suggesting cross-reactive memory joined.

TCRdb processed the 5' RACE reads anew with MiXCR; each CDR3 protein has one entry. The data contain a few hundred thousand distinct CDR3 sequences, around a fifth of them singletons. V was pared by 6 bases and J by 3 bases, with 7 bases of the junction left unmatched. The CDR3 has 17 residues. CDR1 and CDR2 from the germline V gene are LNHDA and SQIVND (reference sequence). Regarding this clonotype: Its target is unknown.

The sequenced material came from PBMCs or a T cell subset sorted from them (not recorded which). The chain uses TRBV19 and TRBJ2-2; 13 bases agree with TRBD2. The TCR comes from an adult woman who had mild COVID-19 (a few samples of this study predate the infection). Cell type and time point are not known. The CDR3 loop is CASSENGLAGDTGELFF. DNA for the CDR3: TGTGCCAGTAGCGAGAACGGACTAGCGGGAGACACCGGGGAGCTGTTTTTT. Complete variable domain (other parts from reference TRBV19 and TRBJ2-2): DGGITQSPKYLFRKEGQNVTLSCEQNLNHDAMYWYRQDPGQGLRLIYYSQIVNDFQKGDIAEGYSVSREKKESFPLTVTSAQKNPTAFYLCASSENGLAGDTGELFFGEGSRLTVL.